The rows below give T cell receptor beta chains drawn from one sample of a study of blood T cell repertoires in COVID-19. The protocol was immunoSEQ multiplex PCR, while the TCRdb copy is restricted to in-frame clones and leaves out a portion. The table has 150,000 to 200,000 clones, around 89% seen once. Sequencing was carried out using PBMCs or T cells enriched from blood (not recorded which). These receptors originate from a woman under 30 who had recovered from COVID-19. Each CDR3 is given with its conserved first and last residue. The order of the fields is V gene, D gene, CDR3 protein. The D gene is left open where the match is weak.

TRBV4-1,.,CASSQGLGRFYGYTF
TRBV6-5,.,CASSYVQGRTEAFF
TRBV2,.,CASTRGWETQYF
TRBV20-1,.,CSAFQWAQAFF
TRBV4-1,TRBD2,CASSLFRAGGPNEQFF
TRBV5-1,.,CASLGDRDYGYTF
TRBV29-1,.,CSVLATYEQYF
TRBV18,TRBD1,CASSPAGGSGTSQHF
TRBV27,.,CASSTGIRDQPQHF
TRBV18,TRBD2,CASSQLGGDEQFF
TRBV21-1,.,CASSLPSRRPQHF
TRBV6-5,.,CASSYAGQLINGYTF
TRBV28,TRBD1,CASRVRDRGGNQPQHF
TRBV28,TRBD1,CASLGTASSNQPQHF
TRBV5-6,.,CASSFTENTEAFF
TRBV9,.,CASSVGSVNQPQHF
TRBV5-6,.,CASSWGVRSSTDTQYF
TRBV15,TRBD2,CATGAGDGYEQYF
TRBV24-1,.,CATSDEYEQFF
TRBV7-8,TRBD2,CASSLGAGLAAYEQYF
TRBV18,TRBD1,CASSPTGAVGETQYF
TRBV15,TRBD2,CATTPTSGNEQFF
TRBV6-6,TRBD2,CASTLPSGPYNEQFF
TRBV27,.,CATRTVRVSGIYNSPLHF
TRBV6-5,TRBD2,CASSYYSGNYEQYF
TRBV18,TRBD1,CASSTRGRQGDEKLFF
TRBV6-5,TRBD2,CASSRGTRGADTQYF
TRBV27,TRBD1,CASSSGQGQNYGYTF
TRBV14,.,CASSQDLQGFYGYTF
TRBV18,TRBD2,CASSPHIAGGYYEQYF
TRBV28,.,CASSPLREISYEQYF
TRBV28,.,CASTFSGAGANVLTF
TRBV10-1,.,CASSVGVGEQYF
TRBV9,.,CASSVGEGTYTEAFF
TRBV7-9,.,CASSIQDTEAFF
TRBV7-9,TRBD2,CASSLELAFAGELFF
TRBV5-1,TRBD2,CASSLEPLAGGDEQYF
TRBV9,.,CASSPRAGNEKLFF
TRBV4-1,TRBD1,CASSQGQPLPYSNQPQHF
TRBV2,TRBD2,CASSLQGTSGTQYF
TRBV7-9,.,CASSPLGAYNSPLHF
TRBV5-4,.,CASSLGTERYEQYF
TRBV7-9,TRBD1,CASSLGQGDTEAFF
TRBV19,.,CASSPGGELFF
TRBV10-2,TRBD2,CASSAQAGGPPGELFF